The 9 T cell receptor beta chains in this list originate from one sample, sequenced in a study of blood T cell repertoires in COVID-19. Clones were sequenced by immunoSEQ multiplex PCR, and TCRdb holds only the in-frame ones, with some missing. This sample has under 200,000 clones, with roughly 90% found just once. Input material: peripheral blood. Source of these receptors: a man younger than 35 with active or convalescent COVID-19.

The V and J genes are TRBV18 and TRBJ2-1, with 7 bases matching TRBD1. V shed 0 bases, J shed 9 bases, and the junction held 11 bases outside the gene matches. Per germline, CDR1 KGHSH and CDR2 LQKENI. The CDR3 runs 16 residues. CDR3 DNA: TGTGCCAGCTCACCACCGGACAGGACCTTTGGTTCTGAGCAGTTCTTC. It specifies CASSPPDRTFGSEQFF.

The chain couples TRBV7-9 to TRBJ2-4; 14 bases are a match to TRBD2. Trimming removed 5 bases from V and 4 bases from J; junction bases left unmatched: 7. The CDR3 totals 17 residues. Germline V gene sequence: CDR1 SEHNR, CDR2 FQNEAQ (reference sequence). The CDR3 protein is CASSPKGTSGRKNIQYF. DNA of the CDR3: TGTGCCAGCAGCCCGAAAGGGACTAGCGGGAGAAAAAACATTCAGTACTTC.

In its sample, this clone was seen once. This chain uses TRBV7-8 with TRBJ2-5; 15 nucleotides match TRBD2. The CDR3 has 16 amino acids. Germline lookup yields CDR1 SGHVS and CDR2 FQNEAQ. With V trimmed by 4 bases and J by 2 bases, 2 bases remained unmatched. This CDR3 is CASSWGLAGGQETQYF. The CDR3 DNA follows: TGTGCCAGCAGCTGGGGACTAGCGGGGGGACAAGAGACCCAGTACTTC.

CDR3 loop: CATGHPNTEAFF. CDR3 sequence (DNA): TGTGCCACGGGACACCCGAACACTGAAGCTTTCTTT. This sequence joins TRBV19 and TRBJ1-1, with a possible D match to TRBD1 (6 bases). This CDR3 region has 12 residues. CDR1 and CDR2 (germline): LNHDA, SQIVND (reference sequence). Trimming cost V 10 bases and J 1 base, with 10 bases left between them.

The V call is TRBV7-2, the J call TRBJ1-1, with D possibly TRBD1 on 6 matching bases. Germline values: CDR1 SGHTA, CDR2 FQGNSA. V lost 0 bases to trimming and J lost 1 base, with 15 bases between them. The CDR3 spans 17 residues. The CDR3 DNA reads as TGTGCCAGCAGCTTAGCTTGGCGGGGGCCTCAGAACACTGAAGCTTTCTTT. Translation gives CASSLAWRGPQNTEAFF.

This clone showed up just once. The rearrangement links TRBV30 to TRBJ1-6; 7 nucleotides align to TRBD1. V lost 7 bases to trimming and J lost 1 base; unmatched junction nucleotides: 1. The CDR3 is 13 amino acids. Germline values: CDR1 GTSNPN, CDR2 SVGIG (reference sequence). CDR3 sequence: CASRGSYNSPLHF. CDR3 in DNA: TGTGCCTCCAGGGGGTCCTATAATTCACCCCTCCACTTT.

The chain links TRBV12-3 or TRBV12-4 to TRBJ2-7; TRBD2 matches 10 bases. The CDR3 totals 13 residues. Trimming removed 8 bases from V and 3 bases from J; junction bases left unmatched: 4. The CDR3 DNA is TGTGCCAGCCATACTAGCGGGGACTACGAGCAGTACTTC. Protein sequence: CASHTSGDYEQYF.

The chain links TRBV7-9 to TRBJ1-1; 7 bases align to TRBD1. The junction had 9 bases not matched to a gene; V was cut back by 4 bases and J by 4 bases. In germline, CDR1 is SEHNR, CDR2 FQNEAQ (reference sequence). The CDR3 has 15 residues. CDR3 in amino acids: CASSYYRDRSTEAFF. The CDR3 DNA follows: TGTGCCAGCAGCTACTACCGGGACAGAAGCACTGAAGCTTTCTTT.

This sequence joins TRBV14 and TRBJ1-1; the D gene is possibly TRBD1 (5 bases). The V gene's germline CDR1 is SGHDN and CDR2 FVKESK. This CDR3 is built from 15 residues. The V end was cut by 0 bases, the J end by 5 bases, with 13 bases between. CDR3 in amino acids: CASSQDTWKGTEAFF. For the CDR3, the DNA is TGTGCCAGCAGCCAAGATACTTGGAAGGGGACTGAAGCTTTCTTT.